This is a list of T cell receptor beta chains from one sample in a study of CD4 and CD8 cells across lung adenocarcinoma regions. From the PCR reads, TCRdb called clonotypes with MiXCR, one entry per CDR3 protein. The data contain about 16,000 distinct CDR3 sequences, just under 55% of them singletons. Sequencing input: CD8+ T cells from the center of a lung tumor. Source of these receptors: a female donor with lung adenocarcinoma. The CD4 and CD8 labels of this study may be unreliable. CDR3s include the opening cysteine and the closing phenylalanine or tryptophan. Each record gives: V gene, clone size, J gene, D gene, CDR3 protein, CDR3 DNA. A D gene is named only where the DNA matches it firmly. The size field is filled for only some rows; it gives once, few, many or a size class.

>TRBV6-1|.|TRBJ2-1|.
CASSGQTSGLREQFF
TGTGCCAGCAGTGGTCAGACTAGTGGGCTGCGTGAGCAGTTCTTC
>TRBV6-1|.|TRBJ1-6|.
CASSASSSYNSPLHF
TGTGCCAGCAGTGCCAGCAGCTCCTATAATTCACCCCTCCACTTT
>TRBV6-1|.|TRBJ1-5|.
CASTPDGGWQPQHF
TGTGCCAGCACCCCAGACGGGGGTTGGCAGCCCCAGCATTTT
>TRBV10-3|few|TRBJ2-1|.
CAISEGRDEQFF
TGTGCCATCAGTGAAGGTAGAGATGAGCAGTTCTTC
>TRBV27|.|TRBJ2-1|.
CASSRSGRIGWSYNEQFF
TGTGCCAGCAGTCGATCAGGACGTATCGGGTGGTCCTACAATGAGCAGTTCTTC
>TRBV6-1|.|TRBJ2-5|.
CAGSGGPVTDTQYF
TGTGCGGGCAGTGGGGGCCCCGTCACAGATACCCAGTACTTC
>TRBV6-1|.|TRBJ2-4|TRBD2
CASSRRLAGAFTNIQYF
TGTGCCAGCAGTCGACGACTAGCGGGGGCTTTCACAAACATTCAGTACTTT
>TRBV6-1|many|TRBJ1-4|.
CASRAGVGPNEKLFF
TGTGCCAGCAGGGCAGGGGTGGGCCCTAATGAAAAACTGTTTTTT
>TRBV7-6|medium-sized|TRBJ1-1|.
CASSLVGTGQTEAFF
TGTGCCAGCAGCTTAGTCGGCACAGGCCAGACTGAAGCTTTCTTT
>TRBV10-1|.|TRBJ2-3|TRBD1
CGSRGLSGKNTQYF
TGCGGCAGCAGGGGGCTAAGTGGCAAAAATACGCAGTACTTT
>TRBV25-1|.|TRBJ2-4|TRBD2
CAGSGGGGKDIQYF
TGTGCGGGCAGCGGGGGGGGTGGCAAAGACATCCAGTACTTC
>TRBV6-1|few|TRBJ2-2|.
CASSPRTGELFF
TGTGCCAGCAGTCCCCGGACCGGGGAGCTGTTTTTT
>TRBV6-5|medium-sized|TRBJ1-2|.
CASSLGWNYGYTF
TGTGCCAGCAGTTTGGGATGGAACTATGGCTACACCTTC
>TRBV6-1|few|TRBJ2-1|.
CASSELRGSSYNEQFF
TGTGCCAGCAGTGAACTACGGGGGAGCTCCTACAATGAGCAGTTCTTC
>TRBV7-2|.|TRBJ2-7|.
CASSSGLGYYEQYF
TGTGCCAGCAGCTCCGGGCTGGGGTACTACGAGCAGTACTTC
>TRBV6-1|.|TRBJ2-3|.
CASSGDQTVSGTDTQYF
TGTGCCAGCAGTGGCGATCAGACAGTTTCGGGCACAGATACGCAGTATTTT
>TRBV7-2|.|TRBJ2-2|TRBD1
CASSLAGTGRGELFF
TGTGCCAGCAGCTTAGCGGGGACAGGTAGAGGGGAGCTGTTTTTT
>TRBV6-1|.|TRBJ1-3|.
CASSEAAGRNTIYF
TGTGCCAGCAGTGAAGCAGCGGGACGAAACACCATATATTTT
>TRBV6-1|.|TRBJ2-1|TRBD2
CASSERSGGRSEQFF
TGTGCCAGCAGTGAAAGGAGTGGCGGGAGGTCTGAGCAGTTCTTC
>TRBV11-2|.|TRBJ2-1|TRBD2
CASTGTSGSGDEQFF
TGTGCCAGCACTGGGACTAGCGGGAGTGGCGATGAGCAGTTCTTC
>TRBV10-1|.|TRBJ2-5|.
CASSGCPLGETQYF
TGCGCCAGCAGCGGGTGCCCTCTCGGGGAGACCCAGTACTTC
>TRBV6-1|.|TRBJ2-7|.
CASSEVGGPTYEQYF
TGTGCCAGCAGTGAAGTGGGGGGTCCAACCTACGAGCAGTACTTC
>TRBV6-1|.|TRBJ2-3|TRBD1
CASRWRGGPETQYF
TGTGCCAGCCGATGGAGAGGGGGCCCAGAGACGCAGTATTTT
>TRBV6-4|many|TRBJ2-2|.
CASSRQTNTGELFF
TGTGCCAGCAGTCGACAGACGAACACCGGGGAGCTGTTTTTT
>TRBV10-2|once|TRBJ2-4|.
CAAGPWAKDTQYF
TGCGCCGCGGGGCCATGGGCCAAAGACACGCAGTACTTC
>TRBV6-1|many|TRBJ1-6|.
CASSPGSVNSPLHF
TGTGCCAGCAGTCCGGGATCAGTCAATTCACCCCTCCACTTT
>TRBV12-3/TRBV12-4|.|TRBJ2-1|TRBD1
CARSLGTVFSNEQFF
TGTGCCCGCAGCTTGGGGACAGTGTTTTCCAATGAGCAGTTCTTC
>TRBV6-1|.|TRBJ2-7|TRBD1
CASSEWTGGTNTQYF
TGTGCCAGCAGTGAATGGACAGGGGGCACAAACACGCAGTACTTC
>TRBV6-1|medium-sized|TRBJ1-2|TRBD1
CASSEGSGQGYGYTF
TGTGCCAGCAGTGAAGGATCGGGACAGGGGTATGGCTACACCTTC
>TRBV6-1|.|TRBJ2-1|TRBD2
CASGGSGGPNQDTQYF
TGTGCCAGCGGGGGTAGCGGGGGCCCAAACCAAGATACCCAGTATTTC
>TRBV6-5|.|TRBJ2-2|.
CASSYSTLLVTGELFF
TGTGCCAGCAGTTACTCGACGCTCCTTGTCACCGGGGAGCTGTTTTTT